One sample yielded the 27 T cell receptor beta chains listed below, sequenced in a study of T-cell memory formation after mild COVID-19. In TCRdb, the 5' RACE reads were re-called with MiXCR into one record per CDR3 protein. Of 90,000 to 120,000 distinct CDR3 sequences in the sample, 18% were seen once. Sample: PBMCs or a T cell subset sorted from them (not recorded which). The receptors here all came from a young man who had mild COVID-19 (a few samples of this study predate the infection). Cell type and time point are not known.

This clonotype was detected only a few times. An end of the junction differs from the germline gene, which may be a read error. The chain couples TRBV11-2 to TRBJ1-3; no clear D gene. The germline V gene has CDR1 SGHAT and CDR2 FQNNGV. This CDR3 contains 15 residues. Here the CDR3 DNA reads TGTGCCAGCAGCTACGGACCGGCCACTGGAAACGCCATATATTTT. It encodes CASSYGPATGNAIYF.

This clonotype was seen a few times. The genes are TRBV15 and TRBJ2-3; D is possibly TRBD2 (5 bases). Trimming shortened V by 4 bases and J by 2 bases, and 16 bases separated the two germline ends. This CDR3 contains 16 residues. Germline V gene sequence: CDR1 LNHNV, CDR2 YYDKDF (reference sequence). The CDR3 loop reads CATSTGSGGLTDTQYF. The CDR3 nucleotides read TGTGCCACCAGCACTGGGAGCGGAGGCCTCACAGATACGCAGTATTTT.

The rearrangement links TRBV6-2 or TRBV6-3 to TRBJ1-5; TRBD1 is a possible D gene (5 bases). With 5 bases removed from V and 5 bases from J, the gap between germline ends came to 7 bases. Looked up from germline, CDR1 is MNHEY and CDR2 is SVGEGT. The CDR3 has 12 amino acids. The CDR3 nucleotides read TGTGCCAGCAGTGGGGGATATCAGCCCCAGCATTTT. Translation gives CASSGGYQPQHF.

This clonotype was counted only a few times. The chain combines TRBV3-1 with TRBJ1-3; D gene unclear. With 1 base removed from V and 1 base from J, the gap between germline ends came to 2 bases. In germline, CDR1 is LGHDT, CDR2 YNNKEL (reference sequence). The CDR3 covers 13 residues. The CDR3 spells CASSQGSGNTIYF. CDR3 in DNA: TGTGCCAGCAGCCAAGGGTCTGGAAACACCATATATTTT.

This chain uses TRBV12-3 or TRBV12-4 with TRBJ1-4; D ambiguous. The CDR3 is 11 residues long. V was clipped by 5 bases and J by 8 bases, with 6 bases between them. This CDR3 reads CASSQWEKLFF. CDR3 coding DNA: TGTGCCAGCAGTCAATGGGAAAAACTGTTTTTT.

This clonotype was found a few times. The rearrangement uses TRBV20-1 and TRBJ1-2, with 7 nucleotides matching TRBD1. Germline V gene lookup returns CDR1 DFQATT and CDR2 SNEGSKA (reference sequence). V shed 5 bases and J 1 base; nucleotides not matched to a gene: 13. This CDR3 comprises 16 residues. The CDR3 nucleotides are TGCAGTGCTGGGGCAGGACAGGAGACTTTTAACTATGGCTACACCTTC. Translation: CSAGAGQETFNYGYTF.

The rearrangement joins TRBV12-3 or TRBV12-4 to TRBJ2-1; 11 bases line up with TRBD2. The length of the CDR3 is 15 residues. V shed 6 bases, J shed 7 bases, and the junction held 8 bases outside the gene matches. The DNA of the CDR3 is TGTGCCAGCAGCCGTAGCGGGGGGGCCGAGAATGAGCAGTTCTTC. It translates to CASSRSGGAENEQFF.

The J gene is TRBJ1-4, the V gene TRBV12-3 or TRBV12-4; 8 nucleotides line up with TRBD1. V shed 5 bases, J shed 8 bases, and the junction held 4 bases outside the gene matches. The length of the CDR3 is 13 residues. The CDR3 is CASSSQGAEKLFF. The CDR3 DNA follows: TGTGCCAGCAGTAGTCAGGGGGCGGAAAAACTGTTTTTT.

This clonotype has a handful of counts. J is TRBJ1-4 and V is TRBV7-9; possibly TRBD1 for D (5 bases). The CDR3 loop spans 15 amino acids. Trimming took 5 bases from V and 5 from J, leaving 15 bases between them. Germline V CDR1 and CDR2: SEHNR, FQNEAQ (reference sequence). The CDR3 DNA sequence: TGTGCCAGCAGCCTGCCCAGGTGGGGGAATGAAAAACTGTTTTTT. Its protein product is CASSLPRWGNEKLFF.

This clonotype occurred a few times. This chain links TRBV20-1 with TRBJ2-3; D is perhaps TRBD2 (5 bases). Germline values: CDR1 DFQATT, CDR2 SNEGSKA (reference sequence). V lost 6 bases to trimming and J lost 0 bases, with 13 bases between them. This CDR3 has 14 residues. The CDR3 nucleotides read TGCAGTGCGCTACTAGGAACTAGCACAGATACGCAGTATTTT. It yields the protein CSALLGTSTDTQYF.

This clonotype has only a few counts. The chain employs TRBV4-2 and TRBJ1-1, with a tentative D call TRBD1 (6 bases). V shed 0 bases and J shed 5 bases, with 16 bases lying between them. This CDR3 is built from 16 residues. CDR1 and CDR2 from the germline V gene are LGHNA and YNFKEQ. In DNA, the CDR3 is TGTGCCAGCAGCCAAGAAAGTCGGGGGCGAGGGACTGAAGCTTTCTTT. This translates into CASSQESRGRGTEAFF.

This chain links TRBV3-1 with TRBJ1-1; D is unclear. V was pared by 4 bases and J by 5 bases, with 8 bases between. This CDR3 is built from 12 residues. CDR1 LGHDT and CDR2 YNNKEL come from the germline V gene (reference sequence). The chain's CDR3 is CASSLRRTEAFF. As DNA, the CDR3 is TGTGCCAGCAGCCTCAGAAGGACTGAAGCTTTCTTT.

This clonotype was counted ten times or more. The chain uses TRBV4-1 and TRBJ2-3; D is undetermined. The CDR3 is made up of 15 amino acids. Germline CDR1 and CDR2: MGHRA and YSYEKL. Trimming removed 0 bases from V and 6 bases from J, with 13 bases in between. This CDR3 is CASSQEPYGWDTQYF. CDR3 nucleotides: TGCGCCAGCAGCCAAGAGCCTTATGGGTGGGATACGCAGTATTTT.

This clonotype was recorded a few times. The junction differs from germline at one of its ends, possibly a read error. The chain is built from TRBV6-2 or TRBV6-3 and TRBJ1-4, with 7 nucleotides matching TRBD1. This CDR3 region has 14 residues. Germline assignment: CDR1 MNHEY and CDR2 SVGEGT. CDR3 DNA: TGTGCCAGCAGATACTCCGGGACAGCTGAAAAACTGTTTTTT. Translating gives CASRYSGTAEKLFF.

The J gene is TRBJ2-7, the V gene TRBV4-3; possible D gene TRBD1, 5 bases. CDR1 LGHNA and CDR2 YSLEER come from the germline V gene. V dropped 0 bases and J dropped 2 bases, with 11 bases sitting between them. The CDR3 runs to 15 residues. CDR3 sequence (DNA): TGCGCCAGCAGCCAAGAATTACAGGTCCCCTACGAGCAGTACTTC. Translated: CASSQELQVPYEQYF.

This clonotype has more than one count but fewer than ten. The gene calls are TRBV15 and TRBJ2-5; TRBD1 agrees at 7 bases. This CDR3 is 14 amino acids long. Germline CDR1 reads LNHNV; CDR2 reads YYDKDF (reference sequence). The ends lost 5 bases at V and 2 bases at J; junction bases unmatched: 5. The CDR3 sequence is CATSFGTAQETQYF. The CDR3 DNA follows: TGTGCCACCAGCTTCGGGACAGCTCAAGAGACCCAGTACTTC.

This clonotype has more than one count but fewer than ten. The chain carries TRBV9 and TRBJ2-5; no clear D gene. In germline, CDR1 is SGDLS, CDR2 YYNGEE. The CDR3 spans 13 residues. V lost 2 bases and J 0 bases, leaving 5 bases between the germline ends. The CDR3 protein is CASSVRDQETQYF. The CDR3 DNA reads as TGTGCCAGCAGCGTCCGGGACCAAGAGACCCAGTACTTC.

The V call is TRBV12-3 or TRBV12-4, the J call TRBJ1-2; D uncertain. The V gene lost 4 bases and the J gene lost 3 bases, with 6 bases spanning the gap. The CDR3 covers 12 residues. CDR3 nucleotides: TGTGCCAGCAGTTCCCAGGACTATGGCTACACCTTC. This codes for CASSSQDYGYTF.

This clonotype was observed a handful of times. The rearrangement links TRBV12-3 or TRBV12-4 to TRBJ2-7, with D possibly TRBD2 on 6 matching bases. The CDR3 sequence is 14 residues long. Trimming pared 3 bases from V and 3 bases from J, leaving 12 bases between. The CDR3 DNA follows: TGTGCCAGCAGTTTGGGGCAGGGAGGCTACGAGCAGTACGTC. Amino acid sequence: CASSLGQGGYEQYV.

A few counts support this clonotype. The chain uses TRBV7-2 and TRBJ2-1, with D perhaps TRBD2 (6 bases). The V end was cut by 3 bases, the J end by 9 bases, with 12 bases between. Germline V lookup: CDR1 SGHTA, CDR2 FQGNSA. This CDR3 comprises 13 residues. CDR3 sequence (DNA): TGTGCCAGCAGCTTGCCGCCAGCGGGTGAGCAGTTCTTC. Protein: CASSLPPAGEQFF.

In its sample, this clonotype was seen once. The rearrangement joins TRBV18 to TRBJ1-1, with 7 nucleotides matching TRBD1. Germline V lookup: CDR1 KGHSH, CDR2 LQKENI. V lost 3 bases to trimming and J lost 4 bases; unmatched junction nucleotides: 8. The CDR3 consists of 15 residues. CDR3 residues: CASSPQDRRTTEAFF. The CDR3 coding sequence is TGTGCCAGCTCACCTCAGGACAGGCGGACCACTGAAGCTTTCTTT.

J is TRBJ1-6 and V is TRBV6-2 or TRBV6-3; a weak D match, TRBD1 (5 bases). CDR1 and CDR2 (germline): MNHEY, SVGEGT. Deletions cut 4 bases from V and 5 bases from J, with 15 bases between. This CDR3 comprises 16 residues. CDR3 amino acids: CASSFPGFADNSPLHF. The CDR3 DNA reads as TGTGCCAGCAGTTTTCCAGGGTTCGCAGATAATTCACCCCTCCACTTT.

The sample holds a few counts of this clonotype. This chain links TRBV7-9 with TRBJ2-2; no definite D call. The CDR3 loop spans 13 amino acids. The V gene lost 8 bases and the J gene lost 3 bases, with 10 bases spanning the gap. Looked up from germline, CDR1 is SEHNR and CDR2 is FQNEAQ (reference sequence). CDR3 DNA sequence: TGTGCCAGCGTGGCCGGATACACCGGGGAGCTGTTTTTT. Translated, it gives CASVAGYTGELFF.

The V gene is TRBV7-2, the J gene TRBJ1-3; maybe TRBD1 (5 bases). Between the trimmed V and J ends, which lost 1 base and 4 bases, there was a span of 11 bases. This CDR3 contains 15 residues. CDR1 and CDR2 from the germline V gene are SGHTA and FQGNSA. CDR3: CASSLVWGPGNTIYF. The CDR3, as DNA: TGTGCCAGCAGCTTAGTTTGGGGACCAGGAAACACCATATATTTT.

This clonotype was counted a few times. The chain is built from TRBV5-1 and TRBJ2-7, with D possibly matching TRBD1 (5 bases). Per germline, CDR1 SGHRS and CDR2 YFSETQ. This CDR3 has 13 amino acids. With 0 bases removed from V and 5 bases from J, the gap between germline ends came to 9 bases. DNA for the CDR3: TGCGCCAGCAGCTTGGGGGTAGGGGACGAGCAGTACGTC. Its protein product is CASSLGVGDEQYV.

The chain combines TRBV5-1 with TRBJ2-4; a possible D gene is TRBD1 (6 bases). The length of the CDR3 is 15 residues. V was cut by 7 bases and J by 2 bases, with 16 bases left in between. The V gene's germline CDR1 is SGHRS and CDR2 YFSETQ. CDR3: CASSRDTLSKNIQYF. In nucleotides, the CDR3 is TGCGCCAGCTCCCGGGACACCCTTTCCAAAAACATTCAGTACTTC.

In this sample, this clonotype turned up a few times. This sequence joins TRBV18 and TRBJ2-7, with D perhaps TRBD1 (6 bases). Trimming stripped 4 bases from V and 3 bases from J, with 19 bases between. Germline loops: CDR1 KGHSH, CDR2 LQKENI. CDR3 length: 16 amino acids. This CDR3 is CASSLQGPGTHYEQYF. The CDR3 nucleotides are TGTGCCAGCTCACTGCAGGGGCCCGGAACCCACTACGAGCAGTACTTC.